This record looks at one T cell receptor beta chain sequence and its context. This entry is derived from a study of regulatory and conventional T cells in RAG deficiency. Regulatory T cells were sorted from blood as CD4+ CD25-high CD127-low cells. The data were produced by immunoSEQ multiplex PCR, yet TCRdb's version contains in-frame clones alone and is incomplete. The table includes under 20,000 clones, about 91% detected once. These data also featured in a second study, about regulatory T cells. As reported in that work: The PCR used 52 TRBV and 13 TRBJ primers.

Specimen: Tregs sorted from blood. The source of this sequence is a human donor in good health.

CDR3 residues: CASSPTGYGYTF. In nucleotides, the CDR3 is TGTGCCAGCAGTCCAACCGGCTATGGCTACACCTTC. The genes are TRBV28 and TRBJ1-2; unclear D gene. The CDR3 runs to 12 residues. The V end lost 5 bases, the J end lost 4 bases, and 8 bases lay between the germline ends. Per the germline V gene, CDR1 is MDHEN and CDR2 is SYDVKM.